The rows below give T cell receptor beta chains drawn from one sample of a study of tumor-infiltrating lymphocytes in primary liver carcinoma. One entry per CDR3 protein, called by TCRdb with MiXCR from the multiplex PCR reads. The sample carries 95,000 to 150,000 distinct CDR3 sequences, around 64% recorded once. Specimen: liver tumor tissue from sampling region 3. Receptor source: a woman in her fifties or sixties with primary liver carcinoma and hepatitis B virus infection. Each CDR3 is given with its conserved first and last residue. A D gene is named only where the DNA matches it firmly. Expanded clones get a size class; other rows say once, few or many, or leave the size out.

CASSDRTTRKLFF,TGCGCCAGCAGTGACCGTACCACCAGGAAGCTGTTTTTT,.,TRBV10-2,.,TRBJ2-2
CASSLDRVSNEKLFF,TGTGCCAGCAGCTTGGATCGGGTATCTAATGAAAAACTGTTTTTT,.,TRBV5-4,few,TRBJ1-4
CASSELQEVLFF,TGTGCCAGCAGTGAGCTGCAAGAGGTGCTGTTTTTT,.,TRBV6-1,once,TRBJ2-2
CASSHRTGGETQYF,TGTGCCAGCAGCCATCGGACAGGGGGCGAGACCCAGTACTTC,TRBD1,TRBV7-9,.,TRBJ2-5
CASSLRPAKSGEQFF,TGTGCTAGCAGCCTTAGGCCAGCGAAGTCGGGTGAGCAATTCTTC,.,TRBV11-2,once,TRBJ2-1
CVGSQADRGPKDTQYF,TGTGTCGGCAGCCAAGCGGACAGGGGGCCGAAAGATACGCAGTATTTT,TRBD1,TRBV4-2,.,TRBJ2-3
CASSLGGPYNEQFF,TGTGCCAGCAGCTTAGGGGGACCATACAATGAGCAGTTCTTC,.,TRBV11-3,medium-sized,TRBJ2-1
CASSSHGGLTGVDGYTF,TGTGCCAGCAGCTCCCACGGCGGACTGACAGGGGTGGATGGCTACACCTTC,TRBD1,TRBV5-4,many,TRBJ1-2
CACRISGSRNNEQFF,TGTGCCTGTCGCATCTCGGGGTCGCGAAACAATGAGCAGTTCTTC,.,TRBV6-5,.,TRBJ2-1
CASSLNRVGEQYF,TGTGCCAGCAGCTTAAACAGGGTAGGCGAGCAGTACTTC,.,TRBV7-8,.,TRBJ2-7
CASSSSGVRSQFF,TGTGCCAGCAGCTCTTCAGGGGTAAGGAGCCAGTTCTTC,.,TRBV11-2,.,TRBJ2-1
CASSEWGTDTQYF,TGTGCCAGCAGTGAATGGGGCACAGATACGCAGTATTTT,.,TRBV25-1,.,TRBJ2-3
CASSIGAGGSYEQYF,TGTGCCAGCAGCATTGGGGCAGGGGGCTCCTACGAGCAGTACTTC,TRBD1,TRBV11-2,.,TRBJ2-7
CASSLDGNYVYTF,TGTGCCAGCAGCTTAGACGGCAACTATGTCTACACCTTC,.,TRBV11-2,few,TRBJ1-2
CASSASGRAIDTQYF,TGTGCCAGCAGCGCTAGCGGGAGGGCCATAGATACGCAGTATTTT,TRBD2,TRBV11-2,few,TRBJ2-3
CASSPLAGGFYNEQFF,TGTGCCAGCAGCCCGTTAGCGGGAGGGTTTTACAATGAGCAGTTCTTC,TRBD2,TRBV5-4,many,TRBJ2-1
CASSPRRDAEAFF,TGTGCCAGCAGCCCACGGCGGGACGCTGAAGCTTTCTTT,.,TRBV12-3/TRBV12-4,.,TRBJ1-1
CASSLSSYNEQFF,TGTGCCAGCAGTTTAAGCTCCTACAATGAGCAGTTCTTC,.,TRBV12-3/TRBV12-4,many,TRBJ2-1
CASRRTSGYEQYF,TGTGCCAGCAGGCGGACTAGCGGGTACGAGCAGTACTTC,TRBD2,TRBV6-2/TRBV6-3,many,TRBJ2-7
CSAGPEGGVGYTF,TGCAGCGCTGGCCCCGAAGGGGGGGTTGGCTACACCTTC,.,TRBV29-1,.,TRBJ1-2
CASSFQVGYGYTF,TGTGCCAGCAGTTTCCAGGTAGGCTATGGCTACACCTTC,.,TRBV28,.,TRBJ1-2
CSAFERGHEQYF,TGCAGCGCATTTGAGAGGGGGCACGAGCAGTACTTC,TRBD1,TRBV29-1,.,TRBJ2-7
CSVEPGSLNEQFF,TGCAGCGTTGAGCCCGGGAGTTTGAATGAGCAGTTCTTC,.,TRBV29-1,.,TRBJ2-1
CANTGDNGYEQYF,TGTGCCAACACCGGGGACAATGGGTACGAGCAGTACTTC,.,TRBV12-3/TRBV12-4,.,TRBJ2-7